This is a list of T cell receptor beta chains from one sample in a study of OX40 agonist ivuxolimab in advanced cancers. Only in-frame clones appear in the TCRdb table, and some are missing; sequencing was by immunoSEQ multiplex PCR. This sample carries about 70,000 clones, over 70% of them seen once, and the ten largest clones take 5%. This specimen consisted of CD4+ or CD8+ T cells sorted from blood, obtained in a trial of the OX40 agonist ivuxolimab. All receptors derive from an adult with an advanced solid tumor such as melanoma, head and neck, liver or kidney cancer. The CDR3 runs from the conserved cysteine through the conserved F or W. The D gene is left open where the match is weak. Clone size, where shown, is once, few, many, or a class for clones that have expanded.

v_call	d_call	clone_size	j_call	cdr3_nt	cdr3_aa
TRBV7-2	NA	NA	TRBJ1-1	TGTGCCAGCAGCTTTCAGGTGGGGACTGAAGCTTTCTTT	CASSFQVGTEAFF
TRBV6-1	NA	few	TRBJ2-6	TGTGCCAGCAGTCTACAGCTCTCTGGGGCCAACGTCCTGACTTTC	CASSLQLSGANVLTF
TRBV7-8	NA	NA	TRBJ1-6	TGTGCCAGCAGCCCCACCCGAGCGGGACTCACCATCCCCCTCAATTCACCCCTCCACTTT	CASSPTRAGLTIPLNSPLHF
TRBV7-2	NA	NA	TRBJ1-1	TGTGCCAGCCTAACATACATGAACACTGAAGCTTTCTTT	CASLTYMNTEAFF
TRBV10-3	NA	NA	TRBJ2-1	TGTGCCACCTCAACAGTCAAAGCTCAGAGCTCCTACAATGAGCAGTTCTTC	CATSTVKAQSSYNEQFF
TRBV9	NA	NA	TRBJ1-2	TGTGCCAGCCGAAGCCCGTTGGGCTACACCTTC	CASRSPLGYTF
TRBV18	NA	NA	TRBJ2-5	TGTGCCAGCTCACCACCGTTGTCCCTCCAAGAGACCCAGTACTTC	CASSPPLSLQETQYF
TRBV7-3	NA	NA	TRBJ2-1	TGTGCCAGCAGCTTAGGGCAAAACAATGAGCAGTTCTTC	CASSLGQNNEQFF
TRBV6-1	TRBD1	NA	TRBJ1-5	TGTGCCAGCAGGGCCGGGACAGGGGCTAATCAGCCCCAGCATTTT	CASRAGTGANQPQHF
TRBV12-2	NA	NA	TRBJ1-2	TGTGCAAGTCGCTTTCGTGGCTACACCTTC	CASRFRGYTF
TRBV25-1	NA	NA	TRBJ2-5	TGTGCCAGCAGTGACCCGTCAAAAGAGACCCAGTACTTC	CASSDPSKETQYF
TRBV5-1	TRBD2	NA	TRBJ2-3	TGCGCCAGCGTCGAAGCGGGAGGGTCCACAGATACGCAGTATTTT	CASVEAGGSTDTQYF
TRBV7-9	NA	NA	TRBJ1-2	TGTGCCAGCAGCTTTGATCCCTCGTTTGGCTACACCTTC	CASSFDPSFGYTF
TRBV7-2	TRBD1	few	TRBJ1-2	TGTGCCAGCAGCCCAGGGGGCCCCTCGAGGGGCTACACCTTC	CASSPGGPSRGYTF
TRBV7-6	NA	few	TRBJ1-5	TGTGCCAGCAGCTTAGAGCAGGGGAATCAGCCCCAGCATTTT	CASSLEQGNQPQHF
TRBV6-1	NA	NA	TRBJ2-7	TGTGCCAGCAGTGAAGGGTACGAGCAGTACTTC	CASSEGYEQYF
TRBV5-4	NA	NA	TRBJ1-3	TGTGCCAGCAGCTTACTCGATCATGGAAACACCATATATTTT	CASSLLDHGNTIYF
TRBV30	NA	NA	TRBJ2-1	TGTGCCTGGGACCGCGGACAGAGCTACAATGAGCAGTTCTTC	CAWDRGQSYNEQFF
TRBV6-1	NA	NA	TRBJ2-5	TGTGCCAGCAGTGTTCTCCCGGGACAAAGCGTGCCAGAGACCCAGTACTTC	CASSVLPGQSVPETQYF
TRBV18	NA	NA	TRBJ1-1	TGTGCCAGCTCATCCGCGGCGAACACTGAAGCTTTCTTT	CASSSAANTEAFF
TRBV19	NA	NA	TRBJ2-1	TGTGCCAGTAGCGACCAAGTCAATGAGCAGTTCTTC	CASSDQVNEQFF
TRBV19	TRBD1	once	TRBJ1-2	TGTGCCAGTACCCAGGACAGGGACGACTATGGCTACACCTTC	CASTQDRDDYGYTF
TRBV4-1	NA	NA	TRBJ2-7	TGCGCCAGCAGCCAAGTCGTCCCGGGGCCTTCGAACTTC	CASSQVVPGPSNF
TRBV19	TRBD1	once	TRBJ2-7	TGTGCCAGTAGCCAAACAGGGGCCTTTTCCTACGAGCAGTACTTC	CASSQTGAFSYEQYF
TRBV29-1	TRBD1	NA	TRBJ2-7	TGCAGCGTCGCCGGGACAGCGTCCTACGAGCAGTACTTC	CSVAGTASYEQYF
TRBV6-4	NA	NA	TRBJ1-5	TGTGCCAGCAGTGAACAGATGGGTCAGCCCCAGCATTTT	CASSEQMGQPQHF
TRBV7-9	NA	NA	TRBJ2-5	TGTGCCAGCAGCTTCGACCTTACCGGGCGGCAAGAGACCCAGTACTTC	CASSFDLTGRQETQYF
TRBV4-1	TRBD2	NA	TRBJ2-7	TGCGCCAGCAGCCCGCCCGGACTAGACGCCTACGAGCAGTACTTC	CASSPPGLDAYEQYF
TRBV7-9	NA	few	TRBJ2-3	TGTGCCAGCAGCTTAACACTAAGGACAGTACGCGCGTTGGATACGCAGTATTTT	CASSLTLRTVRALDTQYF
TRBV7-2	NA	NA	TRBJ2-1	TGTGCCAGCAGCTGGGGACTCGCGGCACCGTTCTTC	CASSWGLAAPFF
TRBV12-5	NA	NA	TRBJ2-1	TGTGCTAGTGGTTTTTTCCCCCTATACAATGAGCAGTTCTTC	CASGFFPLYNEQFF